Listed below are T cell receptor beta chains from one sample, sequenced in a study of T-cell memory formation after mild COVID-19. Using its own MiXCR run on the 5' RACE reads, TCRdb lists one record per CDR3 protein. The data show 110,000 or so distinct CDR3 sequences, with 20% to 25% seen just once and approximately 40% held by the top ten. Material for sequencing was PBMCs or a T cell subset sorted from them (not recorded which). The receptors here all came from a man between 18 and 35 years old who had mild COVID-19 (a few samples of this study predate the infection). Cell type and time point are not known. CDR3s include the opening cysteine and the closing phenylalanine or tryptophan. A D gene is named only where the DNA matches it firmly. Size is omitted from some rows. Given values are once, few, many or a class for expanded clones.

d_gene: .; v_gene: TRBV7-2; abundance: .; len: 14; j_gene: TRBJ2-1; CDR3aa: CASSSGPPPNEQFF; CDR3nt: TGTGCCAGCAGCTCGGGGCCCCCCCCCAATGAGCAGTTCTTC
d_gene: .; v_gene: TRBV12-3/TRBV12-4; abundance: few; len: 13; j_gene: TRBJ2-1; CDR3aa: CASRTSNGNEQFF; CDR3nt: TGTGCCAGCAGAACTAGCAACGGCAATGAGCAGTTCTTC
d_gene: .; v_gene: TRBV7-9; abundance: few; len: 14; j_gene: TRBJ1-5; CDR3aa: CASSPTQEGQPQHF; CDR3nt: TGTGCCAGCAGCCCTACACAGGAAGGTCAGCCCCAGCATTTT
d_gene: .; v_gene: TRBV12-3/TRBV12-4; abundance: few; len: 14; j_gene: TRBJ2-7; CDR3aa: CASSPLGQSYEQYF; CDR3nt: TGTGCCAGCAGCCCCCTCGGACAGTCCTACGAGCAGTACTTC
d_gene: .; v_gene: TRBV7-9; abundance: few; len: 12; j_gene: TRBJ1-1; CDR3aa: CASSLPGVAAFF; CDR3nt: TGTGCCAGCAGCTTACCGGGCGTTGCGGCTTTCTTT
d_gene: TRBD2; v_gene: TRBV19; abundance: few; len: 16; j_gene: TRBJ2-6; CDR3aa: CASTLAGGTGANVLTF; CDR3nt: TGTGCCAGTACTCTAGCGGGGGGAACTGGGGCCAACGTCCTGACTTTC
d_gene: TRBD2; v_gene: TRBV4-1; abundance: .; len: 17; j_gene: TRBJ2-2; CDR3aa: CASSQTGTSWNTGELFF; CDR3nt: TGCGCCAGCAGCCAGACCGGGACTAGTTGGAACACCGGGGAGCTGTTTTTT
d_gene: .; v_gene: TRBV12-3/TRBV12-4; abundance: few; len: 15; j_gene: TRBJ2-5; CDR3aa: CASSLASPAQETQYF; CDR3nt: TGTGCCAGCAGTTTAGCCAGCCCCGCTCAAGAGACCCAGTACTTC
d_gene: .; v_gene: TRBV7-9; abundance: .; len: 15; j_gene: TRBJ1-1; CDR3aa: CASSPTLGLNTEAFF; CDR3nt: TGTGCCAGCAGCCCCACCTTAGGACTGAACACTGAAGCTTTCTTT
d_gene: .; v_gene: TRBV27; abundance: .; len: 15; j_gene: TRBJ2-5; CDR3aa: CASSQVSYRLETQYF; CDR3nt: TGTGCCAGCAGCCAGGTTTCCTATAGGCTAGAGACCCAGTACTTC
d_gene: .; v_gene: TRBV19; abundance: .; len: 15; j_gene: TRBJ2-7; CDR3aa: CASSIGGPVTYEQYF; CDR3nt: TGTGCCAGTAGTATCGGGGGGCCTGTGACCTACGAGCAGTACTTC
d_gene: .; v_gene: TRBV12-3/TRBV12-4; abundance: .; len: 12; j_gene: TRBJ2-3; CDR3aa: CASIARGMTQYF; CDR3nt: TGTGCCAGCATCGCTCGGGGGATGACGCAGTATTTT
d_gene: .; v_gene: TRBV7-8; abundance: .; len: 12; j_gene: TRBJ2-5; CDR3aa: CASSSSSKTQYF; CDR3nt: TGTGCCAGCAGCTCCTCCTCAAAGACCCAGTACTTC
d_gene: .; v_gene: TRBV7-7; abundance: .; len: 15; j_gene: TRBJ2-2; CDR3aa: CASSRTPRETGELFF; CDR3nt: TGTGCTAGCAGCCGGACCCCCAGGGAAACAGGGGAGCTGTTTTTT
d_gene: TRBD1; v_gene: TRBV4-3; abundance: few; len: 17; j_gene: TRBJ2-3; CDR3aa: CASSLQGGTGGWDTQYF; CDR3nt: TGCGCCAGCAGCCTACAAGGGGGAACAGGGGGCTGGGATACGCAGTATTTT
d_gene: .; v_gene: TRBV7-9; abundance: few; len: 15; j_gene: TRBJ2-7; CDR3aa: CASSAGRDLQLEQYF; CDR3nt: TGTGCCAGCAGCGCGGGCCGGGACTTGCAATTGGAGCAGTACTTC
d_gene: .; v_gene: TRBV4-1; abundance: few; len: 17; j_gene: TRBJ1-5; CDR3aa: CASSLSERQDSNQPQHF; CDR3nt: TGCGCCAGCAGCCTCTCGGAGCGGCAGGATAGCAATCAGCCCCAGCATTTT
d_gene: TRBD2; v_gene: TRBV7-3; abundance: .; len: 18; j_gene: TRBJ2-2; CDR3aa: CASSSGLAGTADTGELFF; CDR3nt: TGTGCCAGCAGCTCCGGACTAGCGGGGACCGCGGACACCGGGGAGCTGTTTTTT
d_gene: .; v_gene: TRBV5-6; abundance: once; len: 12; j_gene: TRBJ1-1; CDR3aa: CASSDKRTEAFF; CDR3nt: TGTGCCAGCAGTGATAAACGGACAGAAGCTTTCTTT
d_gene: .; v_gene: TRBV7-2; abundance: .; len: 14; j_gene: TRBJ2-1; CDR3aa: CASSFMVSVNEQFF; CDR3nt: TGTGCCAGCAGCTTTATGGTATCGGTCAATGAGCAGTTCTTC
d_gene: TRBD2; v_gene: TRBV7-2; abundance: few; len: 11; j_gene: TRBJ2-5; CDR3aa: CASGDAREEYF; CDR3nt: TGTGCCAGCGGAGACGCGCGGGAGGAGTACTTC
d_gene: .; v_gene: TRBV7-8; abundance: many; len: 13; j_gene: TRBJ2-5; CDR3aa: CASTKPRGETQYF; CDR3nt: TGTGCCAGCACCAAACCCAGGGGAGAGACCCAGTACTTC
d_gene: TRBD1; v_gene: TRBV10-3; abundance: few; len: 13; j_gene: TRBJ1-1; CDR3aa: CAISTGQGYEAFF; CDR3nt: TGTGCCATCAGCACGGGACAGGGTTATGAAGCTTTCTTT
d_gene: .; v_gene: TRBV28; abundance: .; len: 14; j_gene: TRBJ1-5; CDR3aa: CASSRYRGDQPQHF; CDR3nt: TGTGCCAGCAGCCGCTACCGGGGCGATCAGCCCCAGCATTTT
d_gene: .; v_gene: TRBV6-5; abundance: few; len: 16; j_gene: TRBJ2-4; CDR3aa: CASSFSPGMKANIQYF; CDR3nt: TGTGCCAGCAGTTTTAGTCCAGGGATGAAGGCGAACATTCAGTACTTC
d_gene: .; v_gene: TRBV7-2; abundance: .; len: 16; j_gene: TRBJ1-5; CDR3aa: CASSSGYPGGNQPQHF; CDR3nt: TGTGCCAGCAGCTCCGGCTATCCAGGGGGCAATCAGCCCCAGCATTTT